The T cell receptor (beta chain) described here comes from a study of patients and donors after allogeneic stem cell transplantation. This clonotype was recorded at least ten times. The CDR3 is 12 amino acids. Germline CDR1 reads KGHSH; CDR2 reads LQKENI. Trimming took off 3 bases at V and 0 bases at J, with 3 bases between the two ends. MiXCR, run by TCRdb on the RT-PCR reads, gives a single entry per CDR3 protein. Counted here are about 87,000 distinct CDR3 sequences, around 5% occurring once; the ten biggest clones make up roughly 2.5%. Material for sequencing was blood, either unsorted or a sorted T cell fraction (not recorded which). The chain is built from TRBV18 and TRBJ2-7; D gene unclear. This clonotype was sampled from a human donor who was either an allogeneic HSCT recipient or a stem cell or donor lymphocyte infusion donor (not recorded which). It is not recorded whose cells these are; they may come from a transplant donor. In DNA, the CDR3 is TGTGCCAGCTCACCGTCCTCCTACGAGCAGTACTTC. Amino acids: CASSPSSYEQYF.